The present TCR beta chain was sequenced within a study of blood T cell repertoires in COVID-19. Looking at the study overall: The United States, Italy and Spain provided the acute and convalescent COVID-19 samples. T cells, B-cell-depleted T cells, or PBMCs provided the cDNA or gDNA that served as material.

The CDR3 loop spans 14 amino acids. V lost 5 bases, J lost 7 bases, and 15 bases lay in between. Germline assignment: CDR1 MNHEY and CDR2 SVGAGI. Measured with immunoSEQ multiplex PCR; TCRdb has only the in-frame clones, and not every one. Counted here are 95,000 to 150,000 clones, less than 75% occurring once; the ten biggest clones make up more than 0.75%. This TCR derives from a human donor with acute or convalescent COVID-19. The donor label of this sample is uncertain. Sequencing input: peripheral blood. The chain employs TRBV6-5 and TRBJ2-1; D is unresolved. Here the CDR3 DNA reads TGTGCCAGCAGTCACATGTCCCCCGGGAATGAGCAGTTCTTC. This translates into CASSHMSPGNEQFF.